Presented here are 29 T cell receptor beta chains from one specimen sequenced in a study of T cell responses to AZD1222 COVID-19 vaccine. Clones were read by immunoSEQ multiplex PCR, and TCRdb kept only the in-frame ones, dropping some. The table has 80,000 to 95,000 clones, roughly 90% seen once. The material sequenced was peripheral blood, taken on day 0 of MenACWY control vaccination. The receptors shown here come from an adult in good health.

This clone was observed once. The chain joins TRBV28 to TRBJ1-4; D unclear. Deletions cut 6 bases from V and 10 bases from J, with 12 bases between. This CDR3 has 12 residues. CDR1 and CDR2 (germline): MDHEN, SYDVKM. The CDR3 nucleotides are TGTGCCAGCAGGGAACGGGAGGGAAAACTGTTTTTT. Translation gives CASREREGKLFF.

This chain joins TRBV6-5 and TRBJ2-7; D gene uncertain. Germline CDR1 MNHEY, CDR2 SVGAGI. Trimming removed 5 bases at V and 2 bases at J, with 16 bases between. The CDR3 extends over 15 amino acids. CDR3 protein: CASSMSGGRPYEQYF. The DNA for the CDR3 is TGTGCCAGCAGTATGTCGGGCGGTCGGCCCTACGAGCAGTACTTC.

CDR3 sequence (DNA): TGTGCCACCAGCAGAGACATCAAAGCGAGGCCTGAAGCTTTCTTT. Amino acids: CATSRDIKARPEAFF. The V and J genes are TRBV15 and TRBJ1-1; D not resolved. V shed 0 bases and J shed 6 bases, with 14 bases lying between them. CDR1 LNHNV and CDR2 YYDKDF come from the germline V gene (reference sequence). The CDR3 length is 15 residues.

This chain uses TRBV11-2 with TRBJ1-1; D remains ambiguous. The V end was cut by 7 bases, the J end by 2 bases, with 14 bases between. From germline, CDR1 is SGHAT and CDR2 FQNNGV. The CDR3 length is 14 residues. DNA for the CDR3: TGTGCCAGCACCCAAGGGCAGACAAACACTGAAGCTTTCTTT. Its translation: CASTQGQTNTEAFF.

This chain connects TRBV30 to TRBJ2-1; no firm D call. The CDR3 length is 15 residues. Germline V gene sequence: CDR1 GTSNPN, CDR2 SVGIG (reference sequence). Trimming removed 1 base from V and 0 bases from J, with 10 bases in between. This CDR3 is CAWSGSRHSYNEQFF. CDR3 bases: TGTGCCTGGAGTGGTAGCAGACACTCCTACAATGAGCAGTTCTTC.

V is TRBV7-9 and J is TRBJ1-4, with D possibly being TRBD1 (5 bases). The V end lost 3 bases, the J end lost 6 bases, and 11 bases lay between the germline ends. CDR3 size: 14 residues. Looked up from germline, CDR1 is SEHNR and CDR2 is FQNEAQ (reference sequence). CDR3 amino acids: CASSFRRGDEKLFF. The CDR3 DNA follows: TGTGCCAGCAGCTTCAGGAGGGGAGATGAAAAACTGTTTTTT.

This clone came up a few times. CDR3 nucleotide sequence: TGTGCCAGCAGCTTAGCTGGGGGCGGAAACACCATATATTTT. Protein: CASSLAGGGNTIYF. V and J are TRBV7-8 and TRBJ1-3; a weak D match, TRBD1 (6 bases). The CDR3 contains 14 residues. Germline-derived CDR1 and CDR2 are SGHVS and FQNEAQ. V was clipped by 0 bases and J by 4 bases, with 7 bases between them.

For the CDR3, the DNA is TGTGCCAGCAATGGCCCAGCCCAAGAGACCCAGTACTTC. This encodes CASNGPAQETQYF. J is TRBJ2-5 and V is TRBV28; D unclear. Germline CDR1 and CDR2: MDHEN and SYDVKM. CDR3 size: 13 residues. The V end lost 7 bases, the J end lost 1 base, and 10 bases lay between the germline ends.

The gene calls are TRBV4-2 and TRBJ2-7; 11 nucleotides align to TRBD2. This CDR3 comprises 16 residues. Germline V CDR1 and CDR2: LGHNA, YNFKEQ. V shed 0 bases, J shed 1 base, and the junction held 2 bases outside the gene matches. CDR3 residues: CASSQELAGESYEQYF. The CDR3 nucleotides are TGTGCCAGCAGCCAAGAACTAGCGGGAGAATCCTACGAGCAGTACTTC.

The rearrangement links TRBV6-6 to TRBJ2-7; D is undetermined. This CDR3 spans 13 amino acids. Trimming left V 6 bases short and J 5 bases short, with 14 bases between. Germline lookup yields CDR1 MNHNY and CDR2 SVGAGI (reference sequence). CDR3 protein: CASSPPYHDEQYF. CDR3 nucleotide sequence: TGTGCCAGCAGCCCCCCATATCATGACGAGCAGTACTTC.

This rearrangement joins TRBV5-6 to TRBJ2-5, with TRBD2 matching 14 bases. V was pared by 4 bases and J by 4 bases, with 9 bases of the junction left unmatched. The CDR3 length is 17 residues. The germline CDR1 and CDR2 sequences are SGHDT and YYEEEE. The CDR3 DNA reads TGTGCCAGCAGCGCGACCGGGACTAGCGGGAGAGGAGAGACCCAGTACTTC. Amino acid sequence: CASSATGTSGRGETQYF.

This CDR3 reads CASSLDSTNSYEQYF. CDR3 DNA sequence: TGTGCCAGCAGTTTAGACAGTACGAACTCCTACGAGCAGTACTTC. The chain recombines TRBV27 with TRBJ2-7; D is possibly TRBD1 (5 bases). Germline CDR1 is MNHEY and CDR2 is SMNVEV (reference sequence). The V gene lost 2 bases and the J gene lost 0 bases, with 11 bases spanning the gap. The CDR3 has 15 residues.

This chain uses TRBV4-3 with TRBJ1-1, with D unclear. The CDR3 loop spans 14 amino acids. Germline V gene data show CDR1 as LGHNA and CDR2 as YSLEER. V lost 3 bases and J 6 bases, leaving 14 bases between the germline ends. The CDR3 DNA follows: TGCGCCAGCAGCCACGGACTCCGGAGGGCTGAAGCTTTCTTT. Its protein product is CASSHGLRRAEAFF.

By sample fraction, this clone is medium-sized (0.01 to 0.1%). The J gene is TRBJ1-1, the V gene TRBV7-9; the D is unclear. This CDR3 has 15 residues. Germline V lookup: CDR1 SEHNR, CDR2 FQNEAQ (reference sequence). Trimming cost V 5 bases and J 1 base, with 14 bases left between them. CDR3 in DNA: TGTGCCAGCAGCGCGTTTGGGTGGGGGAACACTGAAGCTTTCTTT. Translation gives CASSAFGWGNTEAFF.

This sequence joins TRBV5-1 and TRBJ2-7; D remains unclear. Between the trimmed V and J ends, which lost 1 base and 3 bases, there was a span of 5 bases. The CDR3 runs to 12 residues. Looked up from germline, CDR1 is SGHRS and CDR2 is YFSETQ. As DNA, the CDR3 is TGCGCCAGCAGCTTGTGGGGCTACGAGCAGTACTTC. Protein sequence: CASSLWGYEQYF. The complete variable domain, with remaining parts taken from reference TRBV5-1 and TRBJ2-7, reads KAGVTQTPRYLIKTRGQQVTLSCSPISGHRSVSWYQQTPGQGLQFLFEYFSETQRNKGNFPGRFSGRQFSNSRSEMNVSTLELGDSALYLCASSLWGYEQYFGPGTRLTVT.

This clone occurred a few times. The gene calls are TRBV28 and TRBJ1-6; D may be TRBD1 (5 bases). The V gene's germline CDR1 is MDHEN and CDR2 SYDVKM. Trimming took off 1 base at V and 10 bases at J, with 29 bases between the two ends. CDR3 length: 20 amino acids. As DNA, the CDR3 is TGTGCCAGCAGTTTATATTTGGTGGGTCCCGGGACTGGGTTTGGATCACCCCTCCACTTT. It specifies CASSLYLVGPGTGFGSPLHF.

This clone has more than one count but fewer than ten. This rearrangement joins TRBV28 to TRBJ2-1; 9 nucleotides match TRBD2. This CDR3 has 14 residues. Germline V CDR1 and CDR2: MDHEN, SYDVKM. Trimming removed 2 bases from V and 9 bases from J; junction bases left unmatched: 5. The CDR3 loop is CASSLAGGEGEQFF. In DNA, the CDR3 is TGTGCCAGCAGTTTAGCGGGAGGGGAGGGTGAGCAGTTCTTC.

The genes are TRBV10-3 and TRBJ1-3, with D hard to call. There are 13 residues in the CDR3. The V gene lost 6 bases and the J gene lost 2 bases, with 8 bases spanning the gap. Germline V gene sequence: CDR1 ENHRY, CDR2 SYGVKD. CDR3 protein: CAISRETGNTIYF. In DNA form, the CDR3 reads TGTGCCATCAGCAGAGAGACTGGAAACACCATATATTTT.

The chain couples TRBV28 to TRBJ1-2, with a tentative D call TRBD1 (6 bases). Germline loops: CDR1 MDHEN, CDR2 SYDVKM. V was cut by 6 bases and J by 8 bases, with 13 bases left in between. This CDR3 has 12 amino acids. The CDR3 reads CASRENRVGYTF. The CDR3 bases are TGTGCCAGCAGGGAGAACAGGGTCGGCTACACCTTC.

V usage is TRBV9 and J usage is TRBJ2-2, with TRBD1 matching 7 bases. V dropped 3 bases and J dropped 4; count of bases not matched to a gene: 3. Germline V lookup: CDR1 SGDLS, CDR2 YYNGEE. The CDR3 length is 14 residues. The CDR3 bases are TGTGCCAGCAGCGAACACAGGGGCACCGGGGAGCTGTTTTTT. It translates to CASSEHRGTGELFF.

This chain joins TRBV6-5 and TRBJ1-1; possible D gene TRBD1, 5 bases. This CDR3 is 13 amino acids long. Trimming removed 7 bases from V and 8 bases from J, with 17 bases in between. Germline V gene data show CDR1 as MNHEY and CDR2 as SVGAGI. Here the CDR3 reads CASTRGEGAEAFF. The CDR3 DNA sequence: TGTGCCAGCACACGCGGGGAAGGGGCCGAAGCTTTCTTT.

V and J are TRBV7-9 and TRBJ2-1, with D unresolved. Germline CDR1 and CDR2: SEHNR and FQNEAQ (reference sequence). This CDR3 comprises 15 residues. V lost 5 bases to trimming and J lost 0 bases, with 11 bases between them. DNA of the CDR3: TGTGCCAGCAGCCCCCGCGGAAGCTCCTACAATGAGCAGTTCTTC. Translated: CASSPRGSSYNEQFF.

The chain is built from TRBV7-8 and TRBJ2-5; 8 nucleotides align to TRBD1. Germline V gene data show CDR1 as SGHVS and CDR2 as FQNEAQ. V was pared by 3 bases and J by 7 bases, with 16 bases of the junction left unmatched. The CDR3 extends over 17 amino acids. CDR3 protein: CASSFPGPETGDGTQYF. Written as DNA, the CDR3 is TGTGCCAGCAGCTTCCCCGGACCAGAGACAGGGGATGGGACCCAGTACTTC.

This chain joins TRBV19 and TRBJ1-2; D gene unclear. The CDR3 has 14 residues. Between the trimmed V and J ends, which lost 1 base and 7 bases, there was a span of 13 bases. Germline V CDR1 and CDR2: LNHDA, SQIVND (reference sequence). The CDR3 spells CASSIGTGGRGYTF. The DNA for the CDR3 is TGTGCCAGTAGTATAGGAACCGGCGGGCGTGGCTACACCTTC.

This clone was picked up a small number of times. The chain recombines TRBV19 with TRBJ1-5; the D is unclear. The CDR3 totals 16 residues. V was pared by 5 bases and J by 0 bases, with 14 bases between. Germline CDR1 and CDR2: LNHDA and SQIVND (reference sequence). CDR3 in DNA: TGTGCCAGTAGTCGTTTGGGCGGAGATAGCAATCAGCCCCAGCATTTT. It yields the protein CASSRLGGDSNQPQHF.

The CDR3 DNA reads as TGTGCCAGTAGTAGCGCGGCAGGCTCCTACGAGCAGTACTTC. Its translation: CASSSAAGSYEQYF. This rearrangement joins TRBV19 to TRBJ2-7, with no clear D. The V end was cut by 4 bases, the J end by 0 bases, with 10 bases between. The V gene's germline CDR1 is LNHDA and CDR2 SQIVND (reference sequence). The CDR3 runs to 14 residues.

In its sample, this clone was seen once. The gene calls are TRBV7-9 and TRBJ1-2; possibly TRBD1 for D (6 bases). In germline, CDR1 is SEHNR, CDR2 FQNEAQ (reference sequence). V was shortened by 3 bases and J by 5 bases, with 13 bases between the two germline ends. The CDR3 length is 14 residues. This chain's CDR3 is CASSLDRGLYGYTF. The CDR3 nucleotides are TGTGCCAGCAGCTTGGACAGAGGGCTATATGGCTACACCTTC.

The chain employs TRBV18 and TRBJ1-1; D ambiguous. Trimming cost V 5 bases and J 1 base, with 8 bases left between them. Germline V gives CDR1 KGHSH, CDR2 LQKENI. The CDR3 is made up of 13 amino acids. Here the CDR3 DNA reads TGTGCCAGCTCAACCGACGGGAACACTGAAGCTTTCTTT. Its translation: CASSTDGNTEAFF.

The chain uses TRBV29-1 and TRBJ2-1; possible D gene TRBD1, 5 bases. With 8 bases removed from V and 3 bases from J, the gap between germline ends came to 14 bases. Germline-derived CDR1 and CDR2 are SQVTM and ANQGSEA. CDR3 length equals 13 residues. The CDR3 spells CSSRSGIYNEQFF. The CDR3 DNA follows: TGCAGCTCCAGGTCAGGGATCTACAATGAGCAGTTCTTC.